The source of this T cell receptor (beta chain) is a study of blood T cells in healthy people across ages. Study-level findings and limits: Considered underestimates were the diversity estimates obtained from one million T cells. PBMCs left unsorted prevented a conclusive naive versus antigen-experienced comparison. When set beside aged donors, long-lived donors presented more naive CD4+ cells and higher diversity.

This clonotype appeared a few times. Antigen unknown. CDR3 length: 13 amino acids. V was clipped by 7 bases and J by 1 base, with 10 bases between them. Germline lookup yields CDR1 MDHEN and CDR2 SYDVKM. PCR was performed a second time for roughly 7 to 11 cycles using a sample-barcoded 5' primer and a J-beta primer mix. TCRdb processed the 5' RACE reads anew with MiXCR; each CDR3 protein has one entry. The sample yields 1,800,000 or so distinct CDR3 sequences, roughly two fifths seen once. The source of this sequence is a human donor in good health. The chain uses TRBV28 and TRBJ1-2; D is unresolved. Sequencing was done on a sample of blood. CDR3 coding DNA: TGTGCCAGCACCCTCGGGATTAACTATGGCTACACCTTC. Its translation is CASTLGINYGYTF.